These 22 T cell receptor beta chains were all obtained from the same sample, sequenced in a study of cytomegalovirus exposure and HLA in healthy donors. This PCR relied on a set of 60 Vbeta primers and 13 Jbeta primers. This table comes from immunoSEQ multiplex PCR, and its TCRdb copy is limited to in-frame clones, with some not included. The sample includes about 140,000 clones, 60% to 85% of them seen just once. The sample consisted of PBMCs. These receptors were collected from a male donor in good health and CMV-seronegative.

V and J are TRBV5-8 and TRBJ1-1; 9 nucleotides align to TRBD1. This CDR3 region has 15 residues. From germline, CDR1 is SGHTS and CDR2 YDEGEE. Losses at the gene ends were 4 bases for V and 2 bases for J; bases not matched to a gene: 6. Here the CDR3 DNA reads TGTGCCAGCAGCCTGGGACAGGGACTTAACACTGAAGCTTTCTTT. Translated: CASSLGQGLNTEAFF.

The rearrangement links TRBV18 to TRBJ2-3, with 13 bases matching TRBD2. The length of the CDR3 is 17 residues. CDR1 and CDR2 from the germline V gene are KGHSH and LQKENI. V was clipped by 4 bases and J by 3 bases; unmatched bases: 7. The CDR3 region is CASSLGLAGPTTDTQYF. In nucleotides, the CDR3 is TGTGCCAGCTCACTGGGACTAGCGGGACCTACTACAGATACGCAGTATTTT.

Turning to this clone: The junction departs from the called germline gene at one end, perhaps through a read error. DNA of the CDR3: TGTTCCAGCAGCACTCTACTAGCGGGAGTTACAGATACGCAGTATTTT. Its translation is CSSSTLLAGVTDTQYF. The chain joins TRBV7-9 to TRBJ2-3; 11 nucleotides agree with TRBD2. Germline V lookup: CDR1 SEHNR, CDR2 FQNEAQ (reference sequence). CDR3 length: 16 amino acids. Using reference TRBV7-9 and TRBJ2-3 for the parts outside the CDR3, the full variable domain is DTGVSQNPRHKITKRGQNVTFRCDPISEHNRLYWYRQTLGQGPEFLTYFQNEAQLEKSRLLSDRFSAERPKGSFSTLEIQRTEQGDSAMYLCSSSTLLAGVTDTQYFGPGTRLTVL.

This chain uses TRBV12-5 with TRBJ1-3; D might be TRBD1 (5 bases). The CDR3 has 18 residues. The V end lost 2 bases, the J end lost 0 bases, and 17 bases lay between the germline ends. The V gene's germline CDR1 is LGHNT and CDR2 FRNRAP. As DNA, the CDR3 is TGTGCTAGTGGTTTGCCGCGCGGGGGGGTAAGCTCTGGAAACACCATATATTTT. It codes for CASGLPRGGVSSGNTIYF.

The chain links TRBV9 to TRBJ2-2; TRBD1 aligns across 8 bases. The CDR3 spans 14 residues. The V gene's germline CDR1 is SGDLS and CDR2 YYNGEE. The V gene end was trimmed by 7 bases and the J gene end by 5 bases; junction bases not matched to a gene: 7. The CDR3 loop reads CASEDRTGTGELFF. CDR3 bases: TGTGCCAGCGAGGACAGGACAGGGACCGGGGAGCTGTTTTTT.

The rearrangement uses TRBV29-1 and TRBJ2-1, with D uncertain. Deletions cut 3 bases from V and 5 bases from J, with 8 bases between. There are 12 residues in the CDR3. From germline, CDR1 is SQVTM and CDR2 ANQGSEA. CDR3 sequence reads: CSVDPFDNEQFF. CDR3 nucleotides: TGCAGCGTTGACCCCTTCGACAATGAGCAGTTCTTC.

Worth noting for this clone: Compared with germline, one end of the junction differs, possibly owing to a read error. This chain links TRBV2 with TRBJ2-7, with TRBD1 identical over 8 bases. Germline CDR1 reads SNHLY; CDR2 reads FYNNEI. The CDR3 totals 15 residues. CDR3 DNA: TGTTCCAGCAGGCTTGACAGGGGTCTGACCTACGAGCAGTACTTC. Translating gives CSSRLDRGLTYEQYF.

V gene TRBV6-5 combines with J gene TRBJ2-7, with D possibly TRBD1 on 6 matching bases. There are 15 residues in the CDR3. The V gene's germline CDR1 is MNHEY and CDR2 SVGAGI. The V end was cut by 2 bases, the J end by 6 bases, with 17 bases between. This CDR3 reads CASSYDSGHFSEQYF. The CDR3 DNA reads TGTGCCAGCAGTTACGATTCGGGACACTTCAGCGAGCAGTACTTC.

This rearrangement joins TRBV4-3 to TRBJ2-1, with TRBD2 identical over 12 bases. CDR3 length: 17 residues. V lost 4 bases, J lost 3 bases, and 7 bases stayed unmatched. Germline V gene lookup returns CDR1 LGHNA and CDR2 YSLEER. The CDR3 region is CASSLTLAGGRYNEQFF. CDR3 coding DNA: TGCGCCAGCAGCCTAACGCTAGCGGGGGGGCGCTACAATGAGCAGTTCTTC.

This clone was recorded once. Here the CDR3 reads CAWSVAVQETQYF. As DNA, the CDR3 is TGTGCCTGGAGTGTGGCAGTCCAAGAGACCCAGTACTTC. J is TRBJ2-5 and V is TRBV30; D gene ambiguous. This CDR3 is built from 13 residues. V gave up 0 bases and J gave up 1 base, with 6 bases separating them. Germline-derived CDR1 and CDR2 are GTSNPN and SVGIG (reference sequence).

This chain links TRBV10-3 with TRBJ2-7; D is undetermined. Deletions cut 3 bases from V and 6 bases from J, with 15 bases between. CDR3 length: 14 amino acids. In germline, CDR1 is ENHRY, CDR2 SYGVKD. The CDR3 loop is CAISEMVEVCEQYF. The CDR3 DNA sequence: TGTGCCATCAGTGAAATGGTAGAAGTGTGCGAGCAGTACTTC.

J is TRBJ2-4 and V is TRBV21-1; no DNA check was done on the table's D call, TRBD2. TRBV21-1 counts as a pseudogene. The CDR3 contains 16 residues. DNA of the CDR3: TGTGCCAGCAGCAAAGCGCCCGCAGGAGGGAAGCACATTCAGTACTTC. Protein product: CASSKAPAGGKHIQYF.

This chain links TRBV10-2 with TRBJ2-7; 7 bases fit TRBD1. Germline V lookup: CDR1 WSHSY, CDR2 SAAADI. The CDR3 is 12 amino acids. After removal of 6 bases from V and 6 bases from J, the junction contained 5 bases not matched to a gene. For the CDR3, the DNA is TGCGCCAGCAGGAATGACAGGGTCGAGCAGTACTTC. Its protein product is CASRNDRVEQYF.

This chain links TRBV6-5 with TRBJ2-2; 7 bases are a match to TRBD1. CDR3 size: 13 residues. CDR1 and CDR2 (germline): MNHEY, SVGAGI. V lost 7 bases, J lost 7 bases, and 6 bases stayed unmatched. CDR3 sequence reads: CASKQGSGGELFF. CDR3 nucleotide sequence: TGTGCCAGCAAACAGGGGTCCGGCGGGGAGCTGTTTTTT.

The chain has TRBV19 and TRBJ1-1; D not resolved. The CDR3 is 13 residues long. Germline CDR1 reads LNHDA; CDR2 reads SQIVND (reference sequence). V was shortened by 5 bases and J by 3 bases, with 10 bases between the two germline ends. The CDR3 DNA follows: TGTGCCAGTAGTCTAACGATGCACACTGAAGCTTTCTTT. Protein product: CASSLTMHTEAFF. Drawing the rest from reference TRBV19 and TRBJ1-1, the complete variable domain is DGGITQSPKYLFRKEGQNVTLSCEQNLNHDAMYWYRQDPGQGLRLIYYSQIVNDFQKGDIAEGYSVSREKKESFPLTVTSAQKNPTAFYLCASSLTMHTEAFFGQGTRLTVV.

CDR3 amino acids: CASSPKLGQGNTEAFF. The CDR3 DNA reads as TGTGCCAGCAGCCCCAAATTAGGACAGGGGAACACTGAAGCTTTCTTT. This chain joins TRBV4-2 and TRBJ1-1; 8 bases align to TRBD1. The CDR3 contains 16 residues. With 4 bases clipped from V and 1 base from J, the junction kept 8 bases outside the gene matches. CDR1 LGHNA and CDR2 YNFKEQ come from the germline V gene.

This clone was observed once. The rearrangement uses TRBV9 and TRBJ2-7; 7 bases match TRBD2. CDR1 and CDR2 (germline): SGDLS, YYNGEE. Trimming cost V 0 bases and J 2 bases; bases outside gene matches: 5. The length of the CDR3 is 15 residues. CDR3 sequence: CASSVAGSGTYEQYF. The DNA of the CDR3 is TGTGCCAGCAGCGTAGCAGGGAGCGGGACCTACGAGCAGTACTTC.

This clone was counted a single time. The chain links TRBV5-6 to TRBJ1-6; D is undetermined. CDR1 is SGHDT and CDR2 is YYEEEE in the germline V gene. This CDR3 has 12 amino acids. With 4 bases removed from V and 10 bases from J, the gap between germline ends came to 9 bases. The CDR3 DNA is TGTGCCAGCAGCGGGAGGGTGTCACCCCTCCACTTT. This encodes CASSGRVSPLHF.

This rearrangement joins TRBV7-2 to TRBJ1-5; D gene unclear. The CDR3 length is 15 residues. Looked up from germline, CDR1 is SGHTA and CDR2 is FQGNSA. Between the trimmed V and J ends, which lost 2 bases and 1 base, there was a span of 9 bases. CDR3 nucleotide sequence: TGTGCCAGCAGCTTAAAAGGCGGGAGCAATCAGCCCCAGCATTTT. Protein sequence: CASSLKGGSNQPQHF.

The V and J genes are TRBV29-1 and TRBJ1-2, with D perhaps TRBD1 (5 bases). CDR3 length equals 17 residues. Deletions cut 1 base from V and 0 bases from J, with 18 bases between. Looked up from germline, CDR1 is SQVTM and CDR2 is ANQGSEA. The CDR3 DNA sequence: TGCAGCGTTGAAGGTGTGGGTGGGGGGAATACTAACTATGGCTACACCTTC. Its protein product is CSVEGVGGGNTNYGYTF.

In its sample, this clone was seen a few times. The chain joins TRBV6-1 to TRBJ2-6; weak D call: TRBD2 (5 bases). With 1 base removed from V and 2 bases from J, the gap between germline ends came to 9 bases. The germline V gene encodes CDR1 MNHNS and CDR2 SASEGT. This CDR3 spans 16 amino acids. CDR3 sequence reads: CASSEGMGAGANVLTF. In nucleotides, the CDR3 is TGTGCCAGCAGTGAAGGAATGGGAGCTGGGGCCAACGTCCTGACTTTC.

The chain employs TRBV7-2 and TRBJ2-5; TRBD2 aligns across 8 bases. The V segment lost 1 base and the J segment 1 base; nucleotides outside the gene matches: 2. The CDR3 contains 15 residues. The germline CDR1 and CDR2 sequences are SGHTA and FQGNSA. For the CDR3, the DNA is TGTGCCAGCAGCTTAGGAAGCGGGGGCCAAGAGACCCAGTACTTC. Translating gives CASSLGSGGQETQYF.